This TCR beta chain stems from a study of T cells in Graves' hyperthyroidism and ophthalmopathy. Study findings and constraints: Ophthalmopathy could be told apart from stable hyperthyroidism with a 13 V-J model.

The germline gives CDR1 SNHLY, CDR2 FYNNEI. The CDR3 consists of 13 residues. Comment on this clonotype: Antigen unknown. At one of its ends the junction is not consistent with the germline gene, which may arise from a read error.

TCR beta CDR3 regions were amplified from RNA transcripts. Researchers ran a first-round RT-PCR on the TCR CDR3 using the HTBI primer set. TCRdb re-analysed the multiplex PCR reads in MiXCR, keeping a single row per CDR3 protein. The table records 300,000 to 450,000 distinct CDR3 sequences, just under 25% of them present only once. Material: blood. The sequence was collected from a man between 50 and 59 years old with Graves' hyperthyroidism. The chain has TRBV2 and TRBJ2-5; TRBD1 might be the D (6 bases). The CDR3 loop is CASSEGSAGTPDF. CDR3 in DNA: TGTGCCAGCAGTGAGGGATCTGCCGGGACACCGGACTTC.